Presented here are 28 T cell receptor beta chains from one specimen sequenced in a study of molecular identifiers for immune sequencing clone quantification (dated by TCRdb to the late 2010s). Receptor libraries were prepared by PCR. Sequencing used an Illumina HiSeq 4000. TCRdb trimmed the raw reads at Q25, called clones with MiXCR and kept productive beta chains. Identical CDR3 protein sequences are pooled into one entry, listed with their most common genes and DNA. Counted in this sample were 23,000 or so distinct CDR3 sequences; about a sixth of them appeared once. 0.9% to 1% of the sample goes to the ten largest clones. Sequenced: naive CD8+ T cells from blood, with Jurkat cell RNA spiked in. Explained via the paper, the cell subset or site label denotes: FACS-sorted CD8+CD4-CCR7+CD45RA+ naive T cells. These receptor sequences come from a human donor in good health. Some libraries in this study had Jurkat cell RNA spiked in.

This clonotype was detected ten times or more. CDR3 bases: TGTGCCAGCAGTTTACAGGGGCGAGCCTCATATCCCCAGCATTTT. Its translation: CASSLQGRASYPQHF. The chain recombines TRBV27 with TRBJ1-5, with D possibly matching TRBD1 (6 bases). Trimming removed 2 bases from V and 10 bases from J, with 18 bases in between. Germline CDR1 is MNHEY and CDR2 is SMNVEV (reference sequence). The CDR3 is made up of 15 amino acids.

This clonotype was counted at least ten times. The DNA of the CDR3 is TGTGCCAGCATTGATAGACGTACTGAAGCTTTCTTT. Encoded protein: CASIDRRTEAFF. J is TRBJ1-1 and V is TRBV6-5; D is unclear. This CDR3 comprises 12 residues. Trimming removed 7 bases at V and 5 bases at J, with 11 bases between. The germline CDR1 and CDR2 sequences are MNHEY and SVGAGI.

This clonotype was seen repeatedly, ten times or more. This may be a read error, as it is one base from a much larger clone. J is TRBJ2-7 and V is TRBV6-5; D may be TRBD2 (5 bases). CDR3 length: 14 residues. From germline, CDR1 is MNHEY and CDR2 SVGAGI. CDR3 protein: CANSWGESSYEQYF. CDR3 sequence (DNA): TGTGCCAACAGTTGGGGAGAGAGCTCCTACGAGCAGTACTTC.

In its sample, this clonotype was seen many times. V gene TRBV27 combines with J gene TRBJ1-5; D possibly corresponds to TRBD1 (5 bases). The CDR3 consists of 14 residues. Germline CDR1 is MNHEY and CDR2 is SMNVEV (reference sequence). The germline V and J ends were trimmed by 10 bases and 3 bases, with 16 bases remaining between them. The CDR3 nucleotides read TGTGCCACCTCCCAGGGCCCGAACAATCAGCCCCAGCATTTT. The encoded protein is CATSQGPNNQPQHF.

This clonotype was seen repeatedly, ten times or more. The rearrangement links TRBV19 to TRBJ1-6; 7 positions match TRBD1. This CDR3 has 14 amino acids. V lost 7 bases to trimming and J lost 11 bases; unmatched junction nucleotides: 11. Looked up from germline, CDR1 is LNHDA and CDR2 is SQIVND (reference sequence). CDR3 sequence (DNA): TGTGCCAGTACCCCTACGGACAGGCTGACACCCCTCCACTTT. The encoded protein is CASTPTDRLTPLHF. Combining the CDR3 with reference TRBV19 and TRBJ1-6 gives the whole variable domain DGGITQSPKYLFRKEGQNVTLSCEQNLNHDAMYWYRQDPGQGLRLIYYSQIVNDFQKGDIAEGYSVSREKKESFPLTVTSAQKNPTAFYLCASTPTDRLTPLHFGNGTRLTVT.

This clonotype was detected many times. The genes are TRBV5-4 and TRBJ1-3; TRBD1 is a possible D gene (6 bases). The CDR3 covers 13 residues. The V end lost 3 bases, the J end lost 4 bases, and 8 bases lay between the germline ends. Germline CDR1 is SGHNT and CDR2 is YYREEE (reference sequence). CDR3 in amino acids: CASSSDSGNTIYF. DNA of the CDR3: TGTGCCAGCAGCTCGGACAGCGGAAACACCATATATTTT.

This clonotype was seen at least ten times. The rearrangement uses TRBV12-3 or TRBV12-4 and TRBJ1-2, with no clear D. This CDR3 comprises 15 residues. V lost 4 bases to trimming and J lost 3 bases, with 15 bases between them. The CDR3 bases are TGTGCCAGCAGTTCAATCACCGGGAACCACTATGGCTACACCTTC. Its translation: CASSSITGNHYGYTF.

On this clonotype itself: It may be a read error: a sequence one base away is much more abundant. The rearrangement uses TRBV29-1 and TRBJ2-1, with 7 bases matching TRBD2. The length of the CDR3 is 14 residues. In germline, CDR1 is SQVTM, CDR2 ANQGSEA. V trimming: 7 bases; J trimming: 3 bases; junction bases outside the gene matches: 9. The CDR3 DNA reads TGCAGCGCGTTGGTGGCTAGCGGCTACAATGAGCAGTTCTTC. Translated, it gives CSALVASGYNEQFF.

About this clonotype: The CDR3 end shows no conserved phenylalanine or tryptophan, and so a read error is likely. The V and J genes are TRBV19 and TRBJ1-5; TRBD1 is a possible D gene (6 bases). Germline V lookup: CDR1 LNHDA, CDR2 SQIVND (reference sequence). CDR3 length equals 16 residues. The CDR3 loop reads CAGSIPRGLANQPQHL. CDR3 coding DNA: TGTGCCGGTAGTATACCCCGGGGGCTAGCCAATCAGCCCCAGCATCTT.

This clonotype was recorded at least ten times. CDR3 DNA sequence: TGTGCCAGCAGTTATCAGGGGAGGGACACTGAAGCTTTCTTT. The encoded protein is CASSYQGRDTEAFF. V and J are TRBV28 and TRBJ1-1; tentative D call: TRBD1 (6 bases). With 4 bases removed from V and 3 bases from J, the gap between germline ends came to 12 bases. The CDR3 spans 14 residues. Per the germline V gene, CDR1 is MDHEN and CDR2 is SYDVKM. The full variable domain, rest sourced from reference TRBV28 and TRBJ1-1, is DVKVTQSSRYLVKRTGEKVFLECVQDMDHENMFWYRQDPGLGLRLIYFSYDVKMKEKGDIPEGYSVSREKKERFSLILESASTNQTSMYLCASSYQGRDTEAFFGQGTRLTVV.

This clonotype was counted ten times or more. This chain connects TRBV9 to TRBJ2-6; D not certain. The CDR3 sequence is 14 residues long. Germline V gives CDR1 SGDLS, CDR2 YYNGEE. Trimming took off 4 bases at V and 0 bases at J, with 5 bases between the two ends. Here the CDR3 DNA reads TGTGCCAGCAGCCTTTACTCTGGGGCCAACGTCCTGACTTTC. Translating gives CASSLYSGANVLTF.

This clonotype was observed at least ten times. CDR3 residues: CASSQLQGANYEQYF. The CDR3 DNA follows: TGTGCCAGCAGCCAACTTCAGGGTGCGAACTACGAGCAGTACTTC. The chain is built from TRBV4-2 and TRBJ2-7; D may be TRBD1 (5 bases). Germline V lookup: CDR1 LGHNA, CDR2 YNFKEQ. CDR3 length: 15 amino acids. Trimming shortened V by 2 bases and J by 3 bases, and 14 bases separated the two germline ends.

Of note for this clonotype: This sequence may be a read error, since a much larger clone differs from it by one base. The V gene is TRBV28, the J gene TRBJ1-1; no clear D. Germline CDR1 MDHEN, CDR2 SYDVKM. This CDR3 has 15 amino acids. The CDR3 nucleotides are TGTGCCAACAGTTTGGGCCCCACCGGTCTGACTGAAGCTTTCTTT. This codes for CANSLGPTGLTEAFF.

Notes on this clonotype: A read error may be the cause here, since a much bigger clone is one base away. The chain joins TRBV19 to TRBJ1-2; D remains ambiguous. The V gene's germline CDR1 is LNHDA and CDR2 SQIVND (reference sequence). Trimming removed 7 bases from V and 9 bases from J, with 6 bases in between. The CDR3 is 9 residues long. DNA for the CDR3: TGTGCCAGTAACGACAGCTACACCTTC. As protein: CASNDSYTF.

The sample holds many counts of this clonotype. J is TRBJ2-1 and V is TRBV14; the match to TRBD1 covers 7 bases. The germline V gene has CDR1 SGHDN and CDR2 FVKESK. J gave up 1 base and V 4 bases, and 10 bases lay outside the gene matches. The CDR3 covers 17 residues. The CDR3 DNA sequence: TGTGCCAGCAGCCCCTTTCAGACAGGGATTTCCTACAATGAGCAGTTCTTC. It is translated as CASSPFQTGISYNEQFF.

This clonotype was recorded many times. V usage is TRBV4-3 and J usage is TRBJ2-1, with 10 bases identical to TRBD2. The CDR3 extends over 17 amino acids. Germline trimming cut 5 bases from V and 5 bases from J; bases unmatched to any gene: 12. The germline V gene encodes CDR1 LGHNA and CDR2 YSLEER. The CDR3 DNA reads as TGCGCCAGCAGCGCTAGTCTAGCGGGAGTCGCAAACAATGAGCAGTTCTTC. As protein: CASSASLAGVANNEQFF.

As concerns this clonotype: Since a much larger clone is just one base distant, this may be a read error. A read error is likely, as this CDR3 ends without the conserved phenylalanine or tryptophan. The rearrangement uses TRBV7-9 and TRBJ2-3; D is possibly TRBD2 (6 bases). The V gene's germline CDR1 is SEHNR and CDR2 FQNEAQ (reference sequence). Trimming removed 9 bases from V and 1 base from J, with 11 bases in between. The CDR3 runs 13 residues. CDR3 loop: CASLLAGTDTQYS. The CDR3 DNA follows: TGTGCCAGTTTGTTAGCGGGCACAGATACGCAGTATTCT.

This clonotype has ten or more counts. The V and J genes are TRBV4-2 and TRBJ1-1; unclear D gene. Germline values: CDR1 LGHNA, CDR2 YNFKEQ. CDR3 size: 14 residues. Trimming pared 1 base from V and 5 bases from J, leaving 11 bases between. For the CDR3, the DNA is TGTGCCAGCAGCCAAGGATACGGGGTTACTGAAGCTTTCTTT. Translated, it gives CASSQGYGVTEAFF.

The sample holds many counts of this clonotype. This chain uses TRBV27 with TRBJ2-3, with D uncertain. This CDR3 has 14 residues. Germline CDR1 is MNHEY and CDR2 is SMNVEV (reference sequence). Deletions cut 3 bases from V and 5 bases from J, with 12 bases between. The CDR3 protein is CASSFLGSQDTQYF. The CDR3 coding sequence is TGTGCCAGCAGTTTTCTGGGATCCCAAGATACGCAGTATTTT.

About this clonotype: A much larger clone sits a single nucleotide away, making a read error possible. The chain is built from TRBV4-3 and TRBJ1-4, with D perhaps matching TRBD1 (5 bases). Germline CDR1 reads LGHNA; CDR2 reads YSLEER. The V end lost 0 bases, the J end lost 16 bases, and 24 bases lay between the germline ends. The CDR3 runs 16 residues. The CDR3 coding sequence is TGCGCCAGCAGCCAAGATCGCGAGCAGGGTGAGGTGGAACAGTTTTTT. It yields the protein CASSQDREQGEVEQFF.

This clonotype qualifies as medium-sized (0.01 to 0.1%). The CDR3 reads CASGSSVGTDTQYF. In DNA form, the CDR3 reads TGTGCCAGCGGCTCTAGCGTCGGTACAGATACGCAGTATTTT. This chain uses TRBV5-4 with TRBJ2-3, with D possibly matching TRBD2 (6 bases). CDR1 SGHNT and CDR2 YYREEE come from the germline V gene (reference sequence). The CDR3 consists of 14 residues. Trimming pared 7 bases from V and 3 bases from J, leaving 15 bases between.

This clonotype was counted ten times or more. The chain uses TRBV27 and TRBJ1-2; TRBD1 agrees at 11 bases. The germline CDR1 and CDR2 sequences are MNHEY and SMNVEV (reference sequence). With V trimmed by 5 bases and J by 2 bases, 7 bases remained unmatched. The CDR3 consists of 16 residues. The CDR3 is CASSPGTGGTNYGYTF. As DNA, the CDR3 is TGTGCCAGCAGTCCAGGGACAGGGGGAACGAACTATGGCTACACCTTC.

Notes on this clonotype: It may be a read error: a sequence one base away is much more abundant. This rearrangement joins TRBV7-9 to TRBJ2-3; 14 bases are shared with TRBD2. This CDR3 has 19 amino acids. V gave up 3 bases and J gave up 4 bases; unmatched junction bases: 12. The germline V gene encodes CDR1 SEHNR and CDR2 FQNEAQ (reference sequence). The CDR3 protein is CASSFRHGTSGGVADTQYF. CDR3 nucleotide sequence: TGTGCCAGCAGCTTCCGCCACGGGACTAGCGGGGGAGTTGCAGATACGCAGTATTTT.

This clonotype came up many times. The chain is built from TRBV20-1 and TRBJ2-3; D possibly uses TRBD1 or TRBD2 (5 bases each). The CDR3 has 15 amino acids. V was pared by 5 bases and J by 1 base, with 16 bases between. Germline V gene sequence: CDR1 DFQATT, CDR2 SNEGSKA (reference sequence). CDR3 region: CSAPLTTGRTDTQYF. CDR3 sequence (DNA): TGCAGTGCTCCTCTAACGACGGGACGCACAGATACGCAGTATTTT.

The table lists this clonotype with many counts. The CDR3 DNA sequence: TGCAGTGCTAGAGATTTGGCTTACTACCAAGAGACCCAGTACTTC. Protein sequence: CSARDLAYYQETQYF. The chain has TRBV20-1 and TRBJ2-5, with unresolved D. CDR1 is DFQATT and CDR2 is SNEGSKA in the germline V gene (reference sequence). The CDR3 runs 15 residues. With 0 bases removed from V and 0 bases from J, the gap between germline ends came to 11 bases.

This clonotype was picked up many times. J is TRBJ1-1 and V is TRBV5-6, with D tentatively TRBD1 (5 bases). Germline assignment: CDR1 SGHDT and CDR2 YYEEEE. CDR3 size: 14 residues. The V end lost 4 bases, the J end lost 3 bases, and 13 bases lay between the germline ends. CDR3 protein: CASSTDGGDTEAFF. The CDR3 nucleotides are TGTGCCAGCAGCACGGACGGAGGGGACACTGAAGCTTTCTTT. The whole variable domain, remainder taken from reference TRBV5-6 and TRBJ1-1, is DAGVTQSPTHLIKTRGQQVTLRCSPKSGHDTVSWYQQALGQGPQFIFQYYEEEERQRGNFPDRFSGHQFPNYSSELNVNALLLGDSALYLCASSTDGGDTEAFFGQGTRLTVV.

The DNA of the CDR3 is TGTGCCAGTGGAAGCGGGAGGGATGATACGCAGTATTTT. Translated, it gives CASGSGRDDTQYF. J is TRBJ2-3 and V is TRBV19; 10 positions agree with TRBD2. With V trimmed by 8 bases and J by 6 bases, 5 bases remained unmatched. The CDR3 has 13 amino acids. CDR1 is LNHDA, CDR2 SQIVND, per germline (reference sequence).

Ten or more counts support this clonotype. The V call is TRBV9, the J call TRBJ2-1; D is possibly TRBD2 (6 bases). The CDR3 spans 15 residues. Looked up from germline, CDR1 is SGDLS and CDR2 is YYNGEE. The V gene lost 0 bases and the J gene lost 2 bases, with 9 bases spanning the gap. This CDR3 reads CASSVAGEAYNEQFF. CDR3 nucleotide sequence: TGTGCCAGCAGCGTAGCGGGGGAGGCCTACAATGAGCAGTTCTTC.